Following are 3 T cell receptor beta chains from one sample sequenced in a study of CD4 and CD8 cells across lung adenocarcinoma regions. TCRdb called the PCR reads again in MiXCR, with one record for every CDR3 protein. Among more than 9,500 distinct CDR3 sequences listed, more than 45% were seen once. Sequences were obtained from CD8+ T cells from the margin of a lung tumor. The source of these receptors is a female donor with lung adenocarcinoma. The CD4 and CD8 labels of this study may be unreliable.

This clonotype counts as medium-sized. The rearrangement uses TRBV27 and TRBJ2-1; TRBD2 agrees at 8 bases. This CDR3 region has 14 residues. Germline V lookup: CDR1 MNHEY, CDR2 SMNVEV (reference sequence). Trimming cost V 6 bases and J 7 bases; bases outside gene matches: 8. The CDR3 sequence is CASRLAGPGNEQFF. The DNA for the CDR3 is TGTGCCAGCAGGCTAGCGGGTCCTGGGAATGAGCAGTTCTTC.

This clonotype is classed as medium-sized. V gene TRBV6-5 combines with J gene TRBJ2-6; 9 bases align to TRBD1. Germline V gives CDR1 MNHEY, CDR2 SVGAGI. V was pared by 2 bases and J by 2 bases, with 4 bases of the junction left unmatched. The CDR3 loop spans 17 amino acids. The CDR3 coding sequence is TGTGCCAGCAGTTACGAGGACAGGGGCCCTGGGGCCAACGTCCTGACTTTC. It yields the protein CASSYEDRGPGANVLTF.

This clonotype is termed medium-sized (0.01 to 0.1%). A much larger clone lies a single base off, so this may be a read error. The CDR3 DNA sequence: TGTGCCAGCAGCGGTCTAGGGGGGGCCCAAGAGACCCAGTTCTTC. This encodes CASSGLGGAQETQFF. The J gene is TRBJ2-1, the V gene TRBV6-6; D is possibly TRBD2 (7 bases). CDR1 and CDR2 from the germline V gene are MNHNY and SVGAGI (reference sequence). Trimming took off 6 bases at V and 13 bases at J, with 25 bases between the two ends. The CDR3 covers 15 residues.